Given below is one T cell receptor beta chain in context. Its target is unknown. The sample comes from a study of cytomegalovirus exposure and HLA in healthy donors. General study findings and limits: Presence/absence analyses rested on an assumption that sequencing depth was roughly uniform across donors. A later analysis appeared to link common viral pathogens to several of the most significant clusters. An analysis was carried out later, and it reportedly showed fewer N-insertions in an Asian-associated ancestry cluster than the approximately 710-donor mean.

PCR employed 60 Vbeta and 13 Jbeta primers. Assay: immunoSEQ multiplex PCR; the TCRdb copy retains only in-frame clones and omits some. The top ten clones hold approximately 2.4% of a sample with roughly 200,000 clones, approximately 85% of them seen once. This sequence was found in a woman aged 50 to 60 in good health and CMV-seronegative. What was sequenced was PBMCs.

CDR3 DNA: TGTGCCAGCAGCCAAGATCCCGGGACTAGCGGGAAGGATGAGCAGTTCTTC. Translated: CASSQDPGTSGKDEQFF. This sequence joins TRBV4-2 and TRBJ2-1; 13 nucleotides align to TRBD2. J was trimmed by 8 bases and V by 0 bases; bases with no gene match: 7. This CDR3 region has 17 residues. The germline V gene encodes CDR1 LGHNA and CDR2 YNFKEQ.